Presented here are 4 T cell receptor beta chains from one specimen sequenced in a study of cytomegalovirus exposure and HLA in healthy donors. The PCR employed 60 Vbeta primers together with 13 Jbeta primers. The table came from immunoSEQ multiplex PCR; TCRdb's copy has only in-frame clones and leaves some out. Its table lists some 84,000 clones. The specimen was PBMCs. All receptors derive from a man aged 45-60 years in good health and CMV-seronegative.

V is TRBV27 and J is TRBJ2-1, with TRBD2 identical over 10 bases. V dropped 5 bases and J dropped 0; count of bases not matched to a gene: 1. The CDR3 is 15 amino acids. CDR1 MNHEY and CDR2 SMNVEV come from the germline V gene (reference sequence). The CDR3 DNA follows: TGTGCCAGCAGTCGACTAGCGGGCTCCTACAATGAGCAGTTCTTC. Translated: CASSRLAGSYNEQFF.

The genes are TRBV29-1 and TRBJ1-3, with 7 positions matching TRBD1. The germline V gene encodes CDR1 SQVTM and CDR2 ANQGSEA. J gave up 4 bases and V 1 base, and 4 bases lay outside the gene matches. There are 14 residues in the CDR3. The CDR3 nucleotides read TGCAGCGTTGAAGGGACAGGTACGGGAAACACCATATATTTT. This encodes CSVEGTGTGNTIYF. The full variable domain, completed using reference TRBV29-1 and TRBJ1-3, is SAVISQKPSRDICQRGTSLTIQCQVDSQVTMMFWYRQQPGQSLTLIATANQGSEATYESGFVIDKFPISRPNLTFSTLTVSNMSPEDSSIYLCSVEGTGTGNTIYFGEGSWLTVV.

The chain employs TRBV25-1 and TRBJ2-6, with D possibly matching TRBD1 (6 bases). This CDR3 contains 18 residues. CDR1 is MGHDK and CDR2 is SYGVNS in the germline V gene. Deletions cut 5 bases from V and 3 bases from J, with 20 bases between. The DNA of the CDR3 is TGTGCCAGCAGTTGGGGTCAGGGGCCCATAGGTGGGGCCAACGTCCTGACTTTC. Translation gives CASSWGQGPIGGANVLTF.

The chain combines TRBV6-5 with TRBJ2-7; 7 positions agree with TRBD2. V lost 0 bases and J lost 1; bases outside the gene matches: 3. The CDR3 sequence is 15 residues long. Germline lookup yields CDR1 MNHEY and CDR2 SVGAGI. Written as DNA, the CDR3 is TGTGCCAGCAGTTACTCGATCGGGGGGTCCTACGAGCAGTACTTC. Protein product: CASSYSIGGSYEQYF.